Following are 11 T cell receptor beta chains from one sample sequenced in a study of vaccination and CD4 T cells after COVID-19. Treatment of the sample: roughly 10-day PBMC culture with coronavirus spike peptide pools or control peptides (ViraFEST assay). The assay that was used to sequence DNA from cultured CD4+ T cells was the Oncomine TCR Beta short-read assay. TCRdb re-called the PCR reads with MiXCR, one entry per CDR3 protein. The sample carries about 21,000 distinct CDR3 sequences, 55% recorded once. These receptors are not linked to any known antigen. The sequenced sample consisted of CD4+ T cells from blood, cultured in vitro. The receptors come from a human donor who had recovered from COVID-19.

The J gene is TRBJ1-5, the V gene TRBV18; the D is unclear. The germline CDR1 and CDR2 sequences are KGHSH and LQKENI. The CDR3 runs to 13 residues. The V end lost 1 base, the J end lost 5 bases, and 6 bases lay between the germline ends. For the CDR3, the DNA is TGTGCCAGCTCACCACAAGGAGATCAGCCCCAGCATTTT. Translation gives CASSPQGDQPQHF.

This rearrangement joins TRBV7-9 to TRBJ2-1; 12 positions agree with TRBD2. CDR3 length equals 15 residues. Germline CDR1 SEHNR, CDR2 FQNEAQ (reference sequence). V shed 5 bases and J 4 bases; nucleotides not matched to a gene: 3. The CDR3 sequence: CASSRLAGEYNEQFF. The DNA for the CDR3 is TGTGCCAGCAGCAGACTAGCGGGAGAATACAATGAGCAGTTCTTC.

V and J are TRBV20-1 and TRBJ1-5; D is uncertain. V dropped 4 bases and J dropped 3 bases, with 16 bases sitting between them. The length of the CDR3 is 15 residues. In germline, CDR1 is DFQATT, CDR2 SNEGSKA (reference sequence). The CDR3: CSATIPSGNNQPQHF. CDR3 in DNA: TGCAGTGCTACGATTCCATCGGGGAACAATCAGCCCCAGCATTTT.

The V call is TRBV6-5, the J call TRBJ1-1; D might be TRBD1 (6 bases). This CDR3 has 15 residues. V was cut by 0 bases and J by 2 bases, with 10 bases left in between. Germline V gene sequence: CDR1 MNHEY, CDR2 SVGAGI. In DNA form, the CDR3 reads TGTGCCAGCAGTTACTCGAGGGACATCAACACTGAAGCTTTCTTT. Protein product: CASSYSRDINTEAFF.

The chain joins TRBV10-2 to TRBJ2-1; D possibly corresponds to TRBD2 (5 bases). The CDR3 length is 15 residues. Germline V lookup: CDR1 WSHSY, CDR2 SAAADI. V was pared by 2 bases and J by 4 bases, with 12 bases between. The CDR3 region is CASSERGLYYNEQFF. For the CDR3, the DNA is TGCGCCAGCAGTGAGCGTGGACTCTATTACAATGAGCAGTTCTTC.

This sequence joins TRBV2 and TRBJ1-5, with D perhaps TRBD1 (5 bases). Germline CDR1 SNHLY, CDR2 FYNNEI. The V end was cut by 3 bases, the J end by 1 base, with 7 bases between. The CDR3 runs 14 residues. The CDR3 here is CASSDRESNQPQHF. CDR3 DNA: TGTGCCAGCAGTGACAGGGAAAGCAATCAGCCCCAGCATTTT.

The sample holds one count of this clonotype. The chain recombines TRBV7-9 with TRBJ2-2, with 10 bases fitting TRBD1. This CDR3 region has 18 residues. The germline V gene has CDR1 SEHNR and CDR2 FQNEAQ (reference sequence). With 6 bases clipped from V and 4 bases from J, the junction kept 14 bases outside the gene matches. This CDR3 reads CASSRAGTGARTTGELFF. CDR3 nucleotides: TGTGCCAGCAGTCGAGCCGGGACAGGGGCCCGAACCACCGGGGAGCTGTTTTTT.

The chain recombines TRBV29-1 with TRBJ1-2, with D possibly matching TRBD1 (5 bases). Germline CDR1 reads SQVTM; CDR2 reads ANQGSEA. Trimming left V 0 bases short and J 4 bases short, with 12 bases between. The CDR3 consists of 14 residues. In nucleotides, the CDR3 is TGCAGCGTTGAAGAGGGAGTTGGGGGCTATGGCTACACCTTC. Its translation: CSVEEGVGGYGYTF. The full variable domain, completed using reference TRBV29-1 and TRBJ1-2, is SAVISQKPSRDICQRGTSLTIQCQVDSQVTMMFWYRQQPGQSLTLIATANQGSEATYESGFVIDKFPISRPNLTFSTLTVSNMSPEDSSIYLCSVEEGVGGYGYTFGSGTRLTVV.

The chain couples TRBV20-1 to TRBJ1-2; D is unclear. This CDR3 contains 14 residues. Germline CDR1 and CDR2: DFQATT and SNEGSKA (reference sequence). V was shortened by 3 bases and J by 2 bases, with 13 bases between the two germline ends. This CDR3 reads CSASAVRGNYGYTF. As DNA, the CDR3 is TGCAGTGCTAGTGCGGTCAGAGGCAACTATGGCTACACCTTC.

The chain combines TRBV19 with TRBJ1-1; no clear D. This CDR3 is built from 14 residues. Germline lookup yields CDR1 LNHDA and CDR2 SQIVND (reference sequence). Trimming removed 2 bases from V and 1 base from J, with 8 bases in between. The chain's CDR3 is CASSIPHENTEAFF. The CDR3, as DNA: TGTGCCAGTAGTATACCCCATGAGAACACTGAAGCTTTCTTT.

The chain is built from TRBV20-1 and TRBJ1-6; no clear D. V lost 5 bases and J lost 0, with 11 bases in between. The germline V gene encodes CDR1 DFQATT and CDR2 SNEGSKA (reference sequence). CDR3 length: 15 residues. CDR3 loop: CSAVDGSSYNSPLHF. For the CDR3, the DNA is TGCAGTGCTGTGGACGGAAGCTCCTATAATTCACCCCTCCACTTT.